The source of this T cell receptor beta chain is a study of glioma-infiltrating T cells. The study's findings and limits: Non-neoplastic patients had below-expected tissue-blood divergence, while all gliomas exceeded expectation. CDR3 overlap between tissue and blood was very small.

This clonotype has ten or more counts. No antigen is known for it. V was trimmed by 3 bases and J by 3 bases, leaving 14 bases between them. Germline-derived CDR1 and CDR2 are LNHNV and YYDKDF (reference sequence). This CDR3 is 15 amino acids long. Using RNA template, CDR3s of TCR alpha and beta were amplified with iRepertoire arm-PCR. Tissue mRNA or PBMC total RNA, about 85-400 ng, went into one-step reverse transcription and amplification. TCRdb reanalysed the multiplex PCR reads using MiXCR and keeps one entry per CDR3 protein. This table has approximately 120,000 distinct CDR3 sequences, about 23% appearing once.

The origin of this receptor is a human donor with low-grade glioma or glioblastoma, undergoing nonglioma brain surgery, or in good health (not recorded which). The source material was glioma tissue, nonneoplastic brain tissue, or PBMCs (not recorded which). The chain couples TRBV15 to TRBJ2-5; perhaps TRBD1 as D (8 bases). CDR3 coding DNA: TGTGCCACCAGCAGGGACAGGGCGGGGGAAGAGACCCAGTACTTC. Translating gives CATSRDRAGEETQYF.